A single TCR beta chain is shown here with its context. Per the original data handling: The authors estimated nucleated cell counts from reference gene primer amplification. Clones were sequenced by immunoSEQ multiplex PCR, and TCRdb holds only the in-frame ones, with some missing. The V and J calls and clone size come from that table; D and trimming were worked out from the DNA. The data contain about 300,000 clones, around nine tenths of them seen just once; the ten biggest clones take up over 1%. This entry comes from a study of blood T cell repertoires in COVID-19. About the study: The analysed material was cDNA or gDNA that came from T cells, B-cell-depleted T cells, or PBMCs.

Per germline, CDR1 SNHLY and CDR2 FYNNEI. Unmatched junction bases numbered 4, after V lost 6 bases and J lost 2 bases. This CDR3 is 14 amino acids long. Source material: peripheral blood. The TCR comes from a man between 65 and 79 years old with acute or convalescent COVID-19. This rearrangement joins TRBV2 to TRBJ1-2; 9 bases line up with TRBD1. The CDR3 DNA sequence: TGTGCCAGCAGGGACAGGGGTGGAAACTATGGCTACACCTTC. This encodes CASRDRGGNYGYTF.